These 27 T cell receptor beta chains originate from one sample sequenced in a study of T cells after posttransplantation cyclophosphamide. Sequenced by immunoSEQ multiplex PCR; TCRdb stores in-frame clones only, minus some. Of tens of thousands of clones detected, approximately 94% appear once; the ten largest clones hold 2.9%. Material: PBMCs. The receptors were sampled from a woman between 25 and 40 years old in good health and a related stem cell transplant donor.

With respect to this clone: Compared with germline, one end of the junction differs, possibly owing to a read error. This rearrangement joins TRBV5-1 to TRBJ2-6, with D possibly TRBD1 on 6 matching bases. This CDR3 region has 16 residues. The V gene's germline CDR1 is SGHRS and CDR2 YFSETQ. This CDR3 reads CASTLGQFSGANVLTF. CDR3 coding DNA: TGCGCCAGCACCTTGGGACAATTCTCTGGGGCCAACGTCCTGACTTTC.

The rearrangement links TRBV6-1 to TRBJ2-1; no definite D call. Germline V gives CDR1 MNHNS, CDR2 SASEGT. V shed 8 bases and J shed 0 bases, with 11 bases lying between them. The CDR3 has 14 residues. The CDR3 loop reads CASLGRSSYNEQFF. In DNA, the CDR3 is TGTGCCAGCCTTGGGCGCAGCTCCTACAATGAGCAGTTCTTC.

The V and J genes are TRBV19 and TRBJ2-7; weak D call: TRBD1 (6 bases). There are 14 residues in the CDR3. CDR1 is LNHDA and CDR2 is SQIVND in the germline V gene (reference sequence). V gave up 5 bases and J gave up 2 bases, with 13 bases separating them. In DNA form, the CDR3 reads TGTGCCAGTAGTGTTCAACAGGGCCCCTACGAGCAGTACTTC. It codes for CASSVQQGPYEQYF.

The chain has TRBV7-2 and TRBJ1-5, with D possibly being TRBD1 (5 bases). V was trimmed by 3 bases and J by 6 bases, leaving 15 bases between them. There are 15 residues in the CDR3. Germline V CDR1 and CDR2: SGHTA, FQGNSA. CDR3 coding DNA: TGTGCCAGCAGCTTGCTACAGGCTACGAGTCAGCCCCAGCATTTT. This sequence encodes CASSLLQATSQPQHF. The complete variable domain, with remaining parts taken from reference TRBV7-2 and TRBJ1-5, reads GAGVSQSPSNKVTEKGKDVELRCDPISGHTALYWYRQSLGQGLEFLIYFQGNSAPDKSGLPSDRFSAERTGGSVSTLTIQRTQQEDSAVYLCASSLLQATSQPQHFGDGTRLSIL.

The V gene is TRBV11-2, the J gene TRBJ1-3, with TRBD1 matching over 7 bases. The trim removed 5 bases at V and 4 bases at J, leaving 17 bases unmatched. The CDR3 length is 18 residues. CDR1 and CDR2 (germline): SGHAT, FQNNGV. CDR3 DNA: TGTGCCAGCAGCCCCAGACAGGGAGTGAGTTCGAGAGGAAACACCATATATTTT. Its protein product is CASSPRQGVSSRGNTIYF.

This sequence joins TRBV6-4 and TRBJ1-2; TRBD1 matches 10 bases. Trimming at V came to 7 bases and at J to 7 bases, leaving 6 bases not matched to a gene. Germline V gene sequence: CDR1 MRHNA, CDR2 SNTAGT. The CDR3 loop spans 13 amino acids. CDR3 sequence: CASTWTGGGGYTF. In nucleotides, the CDR3 is TGTGCCAGCACATGGACAGGGGGGGGTGGCTACACCTTC.

The chain links TRBV6-1 to TRBJ2-5; 7 nucleotides match TRBD1. Germline V gene data show CDR1 as MNHNS and CDR2 as SASEGT. The V gene end was trimmed by 6 bases and the J gene end by 1 base; junction bases not matched to a gene: 5. This CDR3 region has 14 residues. The CDR3 loop reads CASSPGTAQETQYF. Here the CDR3 DNA reads TGTGCCAGCAGCCCCGGGACAGCCCAAGAGACCCAGTACTTC.

The chain couples TRBV27 to TRBJ2-3; 7 bases are shared with TRBD1. The CDR3 totals 16 residues. Looked up from germline, CDR1 is MNHEY and CDR2 is SMNVEV (reference sequence). Germline trimming cut 5 bases from V and 2 bases from J; bases unmatched to any gene: 10. CDR3 region: CASSLDTGVPTDTQYF. The DNA of the CDR3 is TGTGCCAGCAGTCTAGATACAGGGGTCCCCACAGATACGCAGTATTTT.

This clone was counted between two and nine times. V gene TRBV6-5 combines with J gene TRBJ2-1; no reliable D call. This CDR3 has 13 residues. Trimming pared 10 bases from V and 6 bases from J, leaving 16 bases between. Germline V gives CDR1 MNHEY, CDR2 SVGAGI. The CDR3 DNA sequence: TGTGCCACTAACTCCCCCGACACCAATGAGCAGTTCTTC. This sequence encodes CATNSPDTNEQFF.

The chain is built from TRBV5-1 and TRBJ2-6; 12 bases match TRBD2. This CDR3 contains 18 residues. Germline V gives CDR1 SGHRS, CDR2 YFSETQ. The trim removed 4 bases at V and 3 bases at J, leaving 8 bases unmatched. The CDR3 sequence: CASSKILAGGLGANVLTF. As DNA, the CDR3 is TGCGCCAGCAGCAAAATTCTAGCGGGGGGGCTTGGGGCCAACGTCCTGACTTTC. The full variable domain, its missing parts supplied by reference TRBV5-1 and TRBJ2-6, is KAGVTQTPRYLIKTRGQQVTLSCSPISGHRSVSWYQQTPGQGLQFLFEYFSETQRNKGNFPGRFSGRQFSNSRSEMNVSTLELGDSALYLCASSKILAGGLGANVLTFGAGSRLTVL.

The rearrangement links TRBV5-1 to TRBJ1-1; D remains unclear. The V end was cut by 4 bases, the J end by 1 base, with 5 bases between. This CDR3 spans 12 amino acids. Germline CDR1 reads SGHRS; CDR2 reads YFSETQ. CDR3 DNA sequence: TGCGCCAGCAGCCAGGAGAACACTGAAGCTTTCTTT. It yields the protein CASSQENTEAFF.

CDR3 DNA: TGTGCCAGCAGCGGCGACAGGGGTAACACCGGGGAGCTGTTTTTT. It encodes CASSGDRGNTGELFF. This chain joins TRBV11-1 and TRBJ2-2; 8 bases map to TRBD1. Germline CDR1 and CDR2: SGHAT and FQDESV (reference sequence). This CDR3 region has 15 residues. V lost 5 bases and J lost 2; bases outside the gene matches: 4.

The chain couples TRBV4-2 to TRBJ2-5; 9 bases are shared with TRBD2. V trimming: 4 bases; J trimming: 2 bases; junction bases outside the gene matches: 5. The V gene's germline CDR1 is LGHNA and CDR2 YNFKEQ. This CDR3 is built from 15 residues. CDR3 coding DNA: TGTGCCAGCAGCCCTGGGACTAGCCCTCAAGAGACCCAGTACTTC. Translation gives CASSPGTSPQETQYF.

The CDR3 here is CASSYMVAGGADTQYF. The CDR3 DNA is TGTGCCAGCAGCTATATGGTAGCGGGGGGGGCAGATACGCAGTATTTT. This chain links TRBV4-2 with TRBJ2-3; 11 bases fit TRBD2. The CDR3 sequence is 16 residues long. The germline gives CDR1 LGHNA, CDR2 YNFKEQ. V was clipped by 5 bases and J by 4 bases; unmatched bases: 8.

This chain joins TRBV11-2 and TRBJ2-2; TRBD1 agrees at 8 bases. The ends lost 6 bases at V and 7 bases at J; junction bases unmatched: 10. Germline CDR1 and CDR2: SGHAT and FQNNGV. The CDR3 runs 15 residues. The CDR3 spells CASRDRTGQGGELFF. In DNA, the CDR3 is TGTGCCAGCAGGGACCGGACAGGACAGGGCGGGGAGCTGTTTTTT.

The chain combines TRBV5-5 with TRBJ1-2, with D perhaps matching TRBD1 (5 bases). CDR3 size: 12 residues. Trimming took off 0 bases at V and 5 bases at J, with 5 bases between the two ends. Germline V lookup: CDR1 SGHKS, CDR2 YYEKEE (reference sequence). CDR3 protein: CASSLAGYGYTF. The DNA for the CDR3 is TGTGCCAGCAGCTTGGCAGGGTATGGCTACACCTTC.

V is TRBV27 and J is TRBJ2-6; 8 nucleotides match TRBD1. Trimming removed 5 bases from V and 0 bases from J; junction bases left unmatched: 6. The CDR3 loop spans 17 amino acids. Germline V gene sequence: CDR1 MNHEY, CDR2 SMNVEV (reference sequence). CDR3 coding DNA: TGTGCCAGCAGTCCCCGGACAGGGATCTCTGGGGCCAACGTCCTGACTTTC. Protein sequence: CASSPRTGISGANVLTF.

The rearrangement uses TRBV28 and TRBJ1-2; no clear D gene. Germline CDR1 and CDR2: MDHEN and SYDVKM. V was clipped by 8 bases and J by 8 bases, with 12 bases between them. The CDR3 has 11 residues. CDR3 in DNA: TGTGCCAGCTATACGGGGTCCGGCTACACCTTC. Residues: CASYTGSGYTF.

This chain connects TRBV30 to TRBJ1-4; no clear D. The CDR3 spans 14 residues. CDR1 GTSNPN and CDR2 SVGIG come from the germline V gene (reference sequence). Trimming removed 3 bases at V and 6 bases at J, with 14 bases between. In DNA form, the CDR3 reads TGTGCCTGGAGCTTCCCCAGCGGGCATGAAAAACTGTTTTTT. Translation gives CAWSFPSGHEKLFF.

V is TRBV4-3 and J is TRBJ2-5; 8 bases align to TRBD1. The germline gives CDR1 LGHNA, CDR2 YSLEER. The CDR3 is made up of 14 amino acids. Trimming removed 0 bases from V and 5 bases from J; junction bases left unmatched: 2. The CDR3 sequence is CASSQDYRGETQYF. CDR3 in DNA: TGCGCCAGCAGCCAAGACTACAGGGGGGAGACCCAGTACTTC.

The rearrangement joins TRBV19 to TRBJ2-3; D call uncertain. Per the germline V gene, CDR1 is LNHDA and CDR2 is SQIVND (reference sequence). V lost 5 bases to trimming and J lost 6 bases, with 9 bases between them. The CDR3 spans 12 residues. CDR3 protein: CASSFLGDTQYF. The CDR3 coding sequence is TGTGCCAGTAGTTTCCTCGGTGATACGCAGTATTTT.

V gene TRBV6-1 combines with J gene TRBJ1-4, with 7 positions matching TRBD1. This CDR3 spans 11 amino acids. Trimming at V came to 8 bases and at J to 10 bases, leaving 4 bases not matched to a gene. Looked up from germline, CDR1 is MNHNS and CDR2 is SASEGT. The CDR3 region has the DNA TGTGCCAGCCTGTGGGACAGAAAACTGTTTTTT. Its translation is CASLWDRKLFF.

The chain uses TRBV5-1 and TRBJ2-5; TRBD1 matches at 7 bases. The CDR3 has 14 residues. Trimming removed 4 bases from V and 2 bases from J; junction bases left unmatched: 5. Germline V gives CDR1 SGHRS, CDR2 YFSETQ. The CDR3 loop reads CASSEGTVQETQYF. CDR3 sequence (DNA): TGCGCCAGCAGCGAGGGGACAGTGCAAGAGACCCAGTACTTC.

V gene TRBV7-2 combines with J gene TRBJ1-4; unclear D gene. Trimming cost V 5 bases and J 6 bases, with 13 bases left between them. Germline loops: CDR1 SGHTA, CDR2 FQGNSA. The CDR3 contains 14 residues. The CDR3 DNA reads as TGTGCCAGCAGCCTAAGTCTACGTGATGAAAAACTGTTTTTT. Translating it yields CASSLSLRDEKLFF.

This chain uses TRBV10-1 with TRBJ1-6; D uncertain. Germline V gives CDR1 WNHNN, CDR2 SYGVQD (reference sequence). V was clipped by 3 bases and J by 0 bases, with 6 bases between them. The CDR3 runs 15 residues. The CDR3 loop is CASSESVSYNSPLHF. As DNA, the CDR3 is TGCGCCAGCAGTGAATCGGTCTCCTATAATTCACCCCTCCACTTT.

The chain carries TRBV7-2 and TRBJ2-5; 7 nucleotides match TRBD1. After removal of 2 bases from V and 3 bases from J, the junction contained 3 bases not matched to a gene. Germline V gene data show CDR1 as SGHTA and CDR2 as FQGNSA. CDR3 size: 14 residues. CDR3: CASSLLGTEETQYF. The CDR3 coding sequence is TGTGCCAGCAGCTTATTGGGGACAGAAGAGACCCAGTACTTC. The entire variable domain, with the rest obtained from reference TRBV7-2 and TRBJ2-5, is as follows: GAGVSQSPSNKVTEKGKDVELRCDPISGHTALYWYRQSLGQGLEFLIYFQGNSAPDKSGLPSDRFSAERTGGSVSTLTIQRTQQEDSAVYLCASSLLGTEETQYFGPGTRLLVL.

About this clone: Mismatch with germline at one junction end may stem from a read error. At the DNA level, this CDR3 is encoded by other sequences in the same sample as well. CDR3 in DNA: TGTGCCAGCAGTTTGGGGACAGGGAATTCGCCCCTCCACTTT. Translated, it gives CASSLGTGNSPLHF. The V call is TRBV28, the J call TRBJ1-6; 9 bases agree with TRBD1. CDR1 is MDHEN, CDR2 SYDVKM, per germline. The CDR3 sequence is 14 residues long.